The 20 T cell receptor beta chains given below trace back to one sample, sequenced in a study of blood T cells in healthy people across ages. For the second PCR, which ran for about 6 to 11 cycles, a sample-barcoded 5' primer and a J-beta primer mix were used. TCRdb redid the calling of the 5' RACE reads with MiXCR, one entry per CDR3 protein. The sample carries fewer than 800,000 distinct CDR3 sequences, around 21% recorded once. Sequences were obtained from blood. The receptors were sampled from a man in his sixties or seventies in good health.

For this clonotype: It may be a read error: a sequence one base away is much more abundant. The chain joins TRBV3-1 to TRBJ2-5; D is uncertain. Germline V CDR1 and CDR2: LGHDT, YNNKEL (reference sequence). This CDR3 region has 15 residues. CDR3 loop: CASSLVQNEGEAQYF. The DNA of the CDR3 is TGTGCCAGCAGCCTAGTACAGAACGAAGGAGAGGCCCAGTACTTC.

In its sample, this clonotype was seen many times. The rearrangement uses TRBV29-1 and TRBJ2-1; no firm D call. The CDR3 covers 12 residues. The V and J ends lost 3 bases and 3 bases respectively, with 6 bases between them. Germline lookup yields CDR1 SQVTM and CDR2 ANQGSEA. The CDR3, as DNA: TGCAGCGTTGAGCTCGACTACAATGAGCAGTTCTTC. It codes for CSVELDYNEQFF.

The chain recombines TRBV7-9 with TRBJ1-2; TRBD1 is a possible D gene (5 bases). This CDR3 is built from 16 residues. CDR1 is SEHNR and CDR2 is FQNEAQ in the germline V gene (reference sequence). The V and J ends lost 0 bases and 4 bases respectively, with 15 bases between them. DNA of the CDR3: TGTGCCAGCAGCTTAGCCCACAGGTCGGGTGGCTATGGCTACACCTTC. Amino acid sequence: CASSLAHRSGGYGYTF.

This clonotype was counted many times. Written as DNA, the CDR3 is TGTGCCAGCAGCCCTTTCCGGGACAGGGGTTCGAACACTGAAGCTTTCTTT. It yields the protein CASSPFRDRGSNTEAFF. The genes are TRBV13 and TRBJ1-1, with TRBD1 matching over 10 bases. Germline V gene sequence: CDR1 PRHDT, CDR2 FYEKMQ (reference sequence). The junction had 10 bases not matched to a gene; V was cut back by 5 bases and J by 1 base. The CDR3 consists of 17 residues.

This clonotype occurred many times. V is TRBV29-1 and J is TRBJ2-7, with D uncertain. The CDR3 consists of 12 residues. The germline gives CDR1 SQVTM, CDR2 ANQGSEA. Trimming cost V 4 bases and J 6 bases, with 13 bases left between them. CDR3 region: CSVGQSLGEQYF. CDR3 bases: TGCAGCGTTGGTCAGTCTCTCGGCGAGCAGTACTTC.

This clonotype occurred a few times. V gene TRBV20-1 combines with J gene TRBJ1-3, with TRBD1 identical over 10 bases. The germline V gene encodes CDR1 DFQATT and CDR2 SNEGSKA (reference sequence). The CDR3 loop spans 15 amino acids. Germline trimming cut 6 bases from V and 0 bases from J; bases unmatched to any gene: 5. The CDR3 coding sequence is TGCAGTGCACCGGACAGGGGGGGCTCTGGAAACACCATATATTTT. Translation gives CSAPDRGGSGNTIYF.

This clonotype was detected only a few times. The V call is TRBV20-1, the J call TRBJ2-5, with 10 bases identical to TRBD2. Germline CDR1 DFQATT, CDR2 SNEGSKA (reference sequence). CDR3 length: 15 residues. J was trimmed by 7 bases and V by 6 bases; bases with no gene match: 14. CDR3 region: CSASAGTSARGTQYF. CDR3 bases: TGCAGTGCGTCCGCCGGGACTAGCGCGCGTGGGACCCAGTACTTC.

The chain recombines TRBV29-1 with TRBJ2-2, with unresolved D. Germline V gives CDR1 SQVTM, CDR2 ANQGSEA. Trimming took 5 bases from V and 0 from J, leaving 10 bases between them. There are 14 residues in the CDR3. The CDR3 nucleotides read TGCAGCGTTCTGGCAGAGACGAACACCGGGGAGCTGTTTTTT. Translated, it gives CSVLAETNTGELFF.

About this clonotype itself: At one boundary the junction diverges from the germline segment, which might be a read error. The gene calls are TRBV20-1 and TRBJ2-1; D call uncertain. Germline CDR1 and CDR2: DFQATT and SNEGSKA (reference sequence). This CDR3 spans 12 amino acids. This chain's CDR3 is CSGSPSYNEQFF. The CDR3 coding sequence is TGTAGTGGCTCCCCTTCCTACAATGAGCAGTTCTTC.

The CDR3, as DNA: TGCGCCAGCAGCTTGGGCGGCTGGGACAAATCTAATGAAAAACTGTTTTTT. Residues: CASSLGGWDKSNEKLFF. The V call is TRBV5-1, the J call TRBJ1-4, with D possibly TRBD1 on 6 matching bases. The CDR3 is made up of 17 amino acids. V lost 0 bases, J lost 3 bases, and 15 bases lay in between. The germline gives CDR1 SGHRS, CDR2 YFSETQ. The full variable domain, with the rest looked up from reference TRBV5-1 and TRBJ1-4, is KAGVTQTPRYLIKTRGQQVTLSCSPISGHRSVSWYQQTPGQGLQFLFEYFSETQRNKGNFPGRFSGRQFSNSRSEMNVSTLELGDSALYLCASSLGGWDKSNEKLFFGSGTQLSVL.

The chain recombines TRBV7-9 with TRBJ2-7, with D perhaps TRBD1 or TRBD2 (6 bases each). Germline values: CDR1 SEHNR, CDR2 FQNEAQ (reference sequence). Trimming left V 2 bases short and J 3 bases short, with 14 bases between. This CDR3 has 15 amino acids. DNA for the CDR3: TGTGCCAGCAGCTTAATGGAGGGGGTATTCTACGAGCAGTACTTC. This codes for CASSLMEGVFYEQYF.

Turning to this clonotype: This sequence may be a read error, since a much larger clone differs from it by one base. The V gene is TRBV20-1, the J gene TRBJ2-5; TRBD2 agrees at 9 bases. The J call may be in error: the DNA end matches TRBJ2-1 better. Germline CDR1 is DFQATT and CDR2 is SNEGSKA (reference sequence). CDR3 length: 12 residues. As DNA, the CDR3 is TGCAGTGCTGTAGCGGGAGATCATGAGCAGTTCTTC. It specifies CSAVAGDHEQFF.

The J gene is TRBJ2-7, the V gene TRBV12-3 or TRBV12-4, with D maybe TRBD1 (7 bases). Trimming left V 2 bases short and J 6 bases short, with 11 bases between. CDR3 length: 13 residues. For the CDR3, the DNA is TGTGCCAGCAGTTTACAGGGGGGAGGCGAGCAGTACTTC. Its translation is CASSLQGGGEQYF.

The chain is built from TRBV18 and TRBJ2-5; D unclear. This CDR3 spans 13 amino acids. Trimming removed 0 bases at V and 4 bases at J, with 6 bases between. Germline-derived CDR1 and CDR2 are KGHSH and LQKENI. CDR3 nucleotides: TGTGCCAGCTCACCACCGGTAGGAGAGACCCAGTACTTC. It translates to CASSPPVGETQYF.

This clonotype was seen more than once but under ten times. This sequence joins TRBV13 and TRBJ2-3, with D unclear. V was pared by 0 bases and J by 3 bases, with 7 bases between. This CDR3 spans 14 amino acids. Germline loops: CDR1 PRHDT, CDR2 FYEKMQ (reference sequence). CDR3 region: CASSLGSKTDTQYF. Written as DNA, the CDR3 is TGTGCCAGCAGCTTAGGATCTAAGACAGATACGCAGTATTTT.

This clonotype was seen more than once but under ten times. CDR3 sequence reads: CASSYAPGQGPYNEQFF. CDR3 nucleotide sequence: TGTGCCAGCAGCTACGCTCCGGGACAGGGACCCTACAATGAGCAGTTCTTC. The gene calls are TRBV5-5 and TRBJ2-1, with 9 bases lining up with TRBD1. This CDR3 comprises 17 residues. The germline V gene has CDR1 SGHKS and CDR2 YYEKEE (reference sequence). V gave up 3 bases and J gave up 2 bases; unmatched junction bases: 9.

V is TRBV20-1 and J is TRBJ1-4; no definite D call. CDR1 DFQATT and CDR2 SNEGSKA come from the germline V gene (reference sequence). The CDR3 consists of 12 residues. V was pared by 5 bases and J by 8 bases, with 12 bases between. The CDR3 protein is CSASDGREKLFF. The CDR3 nucleotides are TGCAGTGCTTCGGACGGGCGGGAAAAACTGTTTTTT.

V is TRBV20-1 and J is TRBJ2-7, with 9 bases identical to TRBD1. This CDR3 region has 12 residues. Looked up from germline, CDR1 is DFQATT and CDR2 is SNEGSKA (reference sequence). J gave up 6 bases and V 6 bases, and 6 bases lay outside the gene matches. CDR3 region: CSARQGESEQYF. DNA of the CDR3: TGCAGTGCCAGACAGGGGGAGAGCGAGCAGTACTTC.

CDR3 amino acids: CASSVGQGETQYF. The CDR3, as DNA: TGTGCCAGCAGCGTAGGACAGGGGGAGACCCAGTACTTC. The V call is TRBV7-2, the J call TRBJ2-5; TRBD1 matches 9 bases. The CDR3 has 13 amino acids. V dropped 5 bases and J dropped 5; count of bases not matched to a gene: 3. Germline V CDR1 and CDR2: SGHTA, FQGNSA.

This sequence joins TRBV7-9 and TRBJ2-2; tentatively, D is TRBD2 (6 bases). Between the trimmed V and J ends, which lost 2 bases and 7 bases, there was a span of 11 bases. CDR1 is SEHNR, CDR2 FQNEAQ, per germline (reference sequence). CDR3 length: 14 residues. CDR3 sequence: CASSLLLGGGELFF. In DNA form, the CDR3 reads TGTGCCAGCAGCTTACTTCTCGGGGGCGGGGAGCTGTTTTTT.